This T cell receptor beta chain is drawn from a study of regulatory T cells in long-lasting Graves disease. This sample's time point: newly diagnosed GD, antithyroid drugs for less than 3 months. Scientists built the TCR library using RNA that was extracted from PBMCs. The study's findings and limits: The TCR repertoire of persistent Graves' patients was less diverse than that of newly diagnosed ones. Accuracy was possibly reduced by small sample size.

Of note for this clonotype: Its antigen is not known.

The germline V and J ends were trimmed by 7 bases and 7 bases, with 17 bases remaining between them. Looked up from germline, CDR1 is ENHRY and CDR2 is SYGVKD. This CDR3 is 13 amino acids long. Combining iRepertoire HTBI primers with Arm-PCR of CDR3 regions, the authors built TCR beta libraries. TCRdb re-called the multiplex PCR reads with MiXCR, one entry per CDR3 protein. The data show under 250,000 distinct CDR3 sequences, 20% seen once. The chain couples TRBV10-3 to TRBJ2-7, with D hard to call. Sequencing was performed on peripheral blood mononuclear cells (PBMCs), taken at new diagnosis, from a patient treated with antithyroid drugs. The sequence derives from a female donor with Graves disease. The CDR3 spells CAIKRSETWEQYF. The CDR3 DNA follows: TGTGCCATCAAACGAAGCGAGACGTGGGAGCAGTACTTC.